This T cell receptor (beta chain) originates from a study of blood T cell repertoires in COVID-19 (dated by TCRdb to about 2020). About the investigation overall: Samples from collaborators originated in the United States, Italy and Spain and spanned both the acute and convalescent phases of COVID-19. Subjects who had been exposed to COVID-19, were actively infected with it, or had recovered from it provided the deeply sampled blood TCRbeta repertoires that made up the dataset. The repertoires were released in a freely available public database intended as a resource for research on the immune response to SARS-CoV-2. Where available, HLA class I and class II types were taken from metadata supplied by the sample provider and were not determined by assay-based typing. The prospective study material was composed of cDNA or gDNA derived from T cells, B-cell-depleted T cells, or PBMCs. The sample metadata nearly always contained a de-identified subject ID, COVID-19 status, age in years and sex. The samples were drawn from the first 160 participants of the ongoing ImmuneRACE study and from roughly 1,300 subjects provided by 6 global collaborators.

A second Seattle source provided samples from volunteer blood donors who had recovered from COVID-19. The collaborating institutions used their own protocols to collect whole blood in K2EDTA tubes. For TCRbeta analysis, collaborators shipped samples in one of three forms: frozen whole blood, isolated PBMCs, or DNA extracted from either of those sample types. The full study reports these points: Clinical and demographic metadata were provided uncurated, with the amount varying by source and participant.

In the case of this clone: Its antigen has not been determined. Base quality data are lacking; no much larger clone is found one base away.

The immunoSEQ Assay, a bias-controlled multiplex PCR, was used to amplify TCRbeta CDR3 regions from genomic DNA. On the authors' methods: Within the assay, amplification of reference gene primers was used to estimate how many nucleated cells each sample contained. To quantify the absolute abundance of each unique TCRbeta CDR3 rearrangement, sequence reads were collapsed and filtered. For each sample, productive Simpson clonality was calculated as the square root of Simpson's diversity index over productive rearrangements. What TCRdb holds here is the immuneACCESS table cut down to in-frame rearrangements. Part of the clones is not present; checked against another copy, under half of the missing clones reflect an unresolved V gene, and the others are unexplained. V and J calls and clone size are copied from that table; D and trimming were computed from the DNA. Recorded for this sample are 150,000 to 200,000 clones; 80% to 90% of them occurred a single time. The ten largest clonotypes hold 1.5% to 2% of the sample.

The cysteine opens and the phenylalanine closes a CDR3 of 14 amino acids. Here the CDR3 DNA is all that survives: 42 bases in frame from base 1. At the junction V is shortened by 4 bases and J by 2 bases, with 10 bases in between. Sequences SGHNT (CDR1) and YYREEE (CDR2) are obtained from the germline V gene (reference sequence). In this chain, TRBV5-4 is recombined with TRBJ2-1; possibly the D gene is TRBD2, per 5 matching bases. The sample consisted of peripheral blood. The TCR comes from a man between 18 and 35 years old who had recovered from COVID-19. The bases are TGTGCCAGCAGCCCTGGGAGCACCTACAATGAGCAGTTCTTC. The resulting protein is CASSPGSTYNEQFF.